The 30 T cell receptor beta chains in this list originate from one sample, sequenced in a study of blood T cell repertoires in COVID-19. Repertoires were generated with immunoSEQ multiplex PCR, while TCRdb's copy carries only in-frame clones and drops some. The data show about 190,000 clones, around 90% seen once. Sequenced: peripheral blood. These receptors were obtained from a man between 35 and 55 years old with acute or convalescent COVID-19.

CDR3 nucleotide sequence: TGTGCCACCAAGGGGGGGCCTCAGTACAATGAGCAGTTCTTC. Its protein product is CATKGGPQYNEQFF. The V call is TRBV24-1, the J call TRBJ2-1; D may be TRBD2 (7 bases). V dropped 8 bases and J dropped 4 bases, with 14 bases sitting between them. Germline lookup yields CDR1 KGHDR and CDR2 SFDVKD. The CDR3 spans 14 residues.

The V call is TRBV20-1, the J call TRBJ1-3; the D gene is possibly TRBD1 (6 bases). CDR3 length equals 11 residues. Looked up from germline, CDR1 is DFQATT and CDR2 is SNEGSKA (reference sequence). V lost 8 bases, J lost 8 bases, and 13 bases lay in between. CDR3 region: CSRKQGDTIYF. As DNA, the CDR3 is TGCAGTCGTAAACAGGGTGACACCATATATTTT.

V usage is TRBV25-1 and J usage is TRBJ1-5; no firm D call. Germline V gene sequence: CDR1 MGHDK, CDR2 SYGVNS. CDR3 length equals 13 residues. Deletions cut 2 bases from V and 2 bases from J, with 4 bases between. CDR3 nucleotides: TGTGCCAGCAGTGAACTTGGCAATCAGCCCCAGCATTTT. This gives the protein CASSELGNQPQHF.

The genes are TRBV6-5 and TRBJ2-5; 9 nucleotides agree with TRBD2. With 5 bases clipped from V and 3 bases from J, the junction kept 7 bases outside the gene matches. The V gene's germline CDR1 is MNHEY and CDR2 SVGAGI. CDR3 length equals 15 residues. CDR3 protein: CASSRRGGGEETQYF. In nucleotides, the CDR3 is TGTGCCAGCAGTCGAAGAGGCGGGGGGGAAGAGACCCAGTACTTC.

The chain employs TRBV6-5 and TRBJ2-3, with 7 bases matching TRBD1. The CDR3 covers 14 residues. CDR1 MNHEY and CDR2 SVGAGI come from the germline V gene. V gave up 2 bases and J gave up 1 base; unmatched junction bases: 0. CDR3 protein: CASSYGTGTDTQYF. As DNA, the CDR3 is TGTGCCAGCAGTTACGGGACAGGCACAGATACGCAGTATTTT.

This chain connects TRBV10-3 to TRBJ2-7, with 8 nucleotides matching TRBD2. The junction had 10 bases not matched to a gene; V was cut back by 1 base and J by 2 bases. Germline lookup yields CDR1 ENHRY and CDR2 SYGVKD. The CDR3 runs 17 residues. This CDR3 is CAISEFPSGGMTYEQYF. The DNA of the CDR3 is TGTGCCATCAGTGAGTTTCCCTCGGGAGGGATGACCTACGAGCAGTACTTC.

The chain carries TRBV6-5 and TRBJ2-5, with a weak D call TRBD2 (5 bases). Per the germline V gene, CDR1 is MNHEY and CDR2 is SVGAGI. The CDR3 length is 12 residues. Trimming took off 8 bases at V and 4 bases at J, with 11 bases between the two ends. The CDR3 reads CASPDLGETQYF. The CDR3 DNA follows: TGTGCCAGCCCGGACTTAGGAGAGACCCAGTACTTC.

The V call is TRBV3-1 (or the pseudogene TRBV3-2), the J call TRBJ1-1; D might be TRBD1 (5 bases). This CDR3 has 15 amino acids. Trimming removed 4 bases at V and 1 base at J, with 13 bases between. Per the germline V gene, CDR1 is LGHDT and CDR2 is YNNKEL (reference sequence). Here the CDR3 reads CASSLQGGANTEAFF. The CDR3 DNA sequence: TGTGCCAGCAGCCTTCAGGGTGGAGCGAACACTGAAGCTTTCTTT.

The chain couples TRBV4-1 to TRBJ1-5; no clear D. V was shortened by 3 bases and J by 1 base, with 10 bases between the two germline ends. Germline-derived CDR1 and CDR2 are MGHRA and YSYEKL. This CDR3 spans 15 amino acids. CDR3 region: CASSHLTGSNQPQHF. The CDR3, as DNA: TGCGCCAGCAGCCACCTGACGGGGAGCAATCAGCCCCAGCATTTT.

The rearrangement links TRBV18 to TRBJ1-1, with D unresolved. Trimming pared 6 bases from V and 1 base from J, leaving 9 bases between. The germline CDR1 and CDR2 sequences are KGHSH and LQKENI. CDR3 length: 13 residues. CDR3 DNA sequence: TGTGCCAGCTCCTCGACACAGAACACTGAAGCTTTCTTT. Translated: CASSSTQNTEAFF.

The chain carries TRBV5-1 and TRBJ1-4; TRBD1 might be the D (6 bases). V lost 6 bases and J lost 3, with 9 bases in between. The CDR3 length is 13 residues. Germline V gene data show CDR1 as SGHRS and CDR2 as YFSETQ. DNA of the CDR3: TGCGCCAGCACCAGGGGTTCTAATGAAAAACTGTTTTTT. Translation gives CASTRGSNEKLFF.

The genes are TRBV5-1 and TRBJ2-2; TRBD1 aligns across 9 bases. The J segment lost 6 bases and the V segment lost 4 bases, leaving 7 bases of the junction unmatched. CDR3 length equals 15 residues. Germline V CDR1 and CDR2: SGHRS, YFSETQ. The CDR3 is CASSPGTGNAGELFF. The CDR3 DNA reads TGCGCCAGCAGCCCCGGGACAGGGAATGCCGGGGAGCTGTTTTTT.

This chain connects TRBV7-9 to TRBJ1-1, with D possibly TRBD1 on 5 matching bases. Germline V gene lookup returns CDR1 SEHNR and CDR2 FQNEAQ (reference sequence). V lost 5 bases to trimming and J lost 3 bases, with 13 bases between them. CDR3 size: 14 residues. This CDR3 is CASSLLGGDTEAFF. CDR3 DNA: TGTGCCAGCAGCCTCCTGGGGGGGGACACTGAAGCTTTCTTT.

The chain uses TRBV4-1 and TRBJ2-5, with a weak D call TRBD2 (5 bases). V lost 3 bases, J lost 1 base, and 12 bases lay in between. The CDR3 covers 15 residues. Germline V gene sequence: CDR1 MGHRA, CDR2 YSYEKL. CDR3 in amino acids: CASSHTRGVQETQYF. CDR3 in DNA: TGCGCCAGCAGCCACACCCGGGGTGTCCAAGAGACCCAGTACTTC.

This chain links TRBV6-2 or TRBV6-3 with TRBJ1-2; D not resolved. The V gene's germline CDR1 is MNHEY and CDR2 SVGEGT. This CDR3 has 15 residues. Trimming shortened V by 6 bases and J by 7 bases, and 21 bases separated the two germline ends. The CDR3 loop is CASSPRPFLAGGYTF. The CDR3 DNA reads as TGTGCCAGCAGCCCCAGACCCTTTTTGGCAGGTGGCTACACCTTC.

This sequence joins TRBV4-1 and TRBJ2-3; D gene unclear. The CDR3 covers 14 residues. Germline lookup yields CDR1 MGHRA and CDR2 YSYEKL. Between the trimmed V and J ends, which lost 0 bases and 8 bases, there was a span of 12 bases. The CDR3 loop is CASSQDTAVGTQYF. DNA for the CDR3: TGCGCCAGCAGCCAAGATACAGCCGTTGGTACGCAGTATTTT.

This clone has just one count. This sequence joins TRBV7-3 and TRBJ2-3; 12 bases fit TRBD2. The CDR3 length is 16 residues. The germline gives CDR1 SGHTA, CDR2 FQGTGA. J gave up 2 bases and V 5 bases, and 5 bases lay outside the gene matches. The CDR3 nucleotides are TGTGCCAGCAGCCCTAGCGGGGGGGTACCCACAGATACGCAGTATTTT. As protein: CASSPSGGVPTDTQYF.

The chain has TRBV5-4 and TRBJ1-2, with D possibly being TRBD1 (5 bases). The CDR3 extends over 13 amino acids. Germline V lookup: CDR1 SGHNT, CDR2 YYREEE (reference sequence). V lost 1 base and J lost 4, with 8 bases in between. DNA of the CDR3: TGTGCCAGCAGCTTGTGGCAGGGCTATGGCTACACCTTC. This translates into CASSLWQGYGYTF.

The chain combines TRBV5-1 with TRBJ2-7; D is perhaps TRBD1 (7 bases). The CDR3 loop spans 13 amino acids. Trimming took 7 bases from V and 6 from J, leaving 17 bases between them. Per the germline V gene, CDR1 is SGHRS and CDR2 is YFSETQ. As DNA, the CDR3 is TGCGCCAGCTCGGGAGAGGGGGCTGGCGAGCAGTACTTC. Translation: CASSGEGAGEQYF.

The CDR3 region is CASSQGGITDSYEQYF. Here the CDR3 DNA reads TGTGCCAGCAGCCAGGGGGGAATTACCGACTCCTACGAGCAGTACTTC. The chain combines TRBV11-2 with TRBJ2-7, with D tentatively TRBD1 (7 bases). The CDR3 contains 16 residues. CDR1 SGHAT and CDR2 FQNNGV come from the germline V gene. V dropped 5 bases and J dropped 0 bases, with 17 bases sitting between them.

The V gene is TRBV30, the J gene TRBJ1-5; possibly TRBD1 for D (5 bases). Germline lookup yields CDR1 GTSNPN and CDR2 SVGIG (reference sequence). Trimming cost V 6 bases and J 5 bases, with 14 bases left between them. The CDR3 covers 13 residues. CDR3 nucleotide sequence: TGTGCCTGCAAGTCGGGGGGGGATCAGCCCCAGCATTTT. Encoded protein: CACKSGGDQPQHF.

This clone was observed once. The chain couples TRBV27 to TRBJ2-5; 7 bases match TRBD2. Per the germline V gene, CDR1 is MNHEY and CDR2 is SMNVEV (reference sequence). V trimming: 8 bases; J trimming: 5 bases; junction bases outside the gene matches: 8. The CDR3 runs to 13 residues. As DNA, the CDR3 is TGTGCCAGCTCCCCGGGGGGAGGCGAGACCCAGTACTTC. This gives the protein CASSPGGGETQYF.

The chain joins TRBV6-6 to TRBJ2-3; D might be TRBD2 (6 bases). Per the germline V gene, CDR1 is MNHNY and CDR2 is SVGAGI (reference sequence). Trimming took off 6 bases at V and 0 bases at J, with 10 bases between the two ends. The CDR3 extends over 14 amino acids. The CDR3 DNA reads as TGTGCCAGCAGGGAGGGGCCTAGCACAGATACGCAGTATTTT. It translates to CASREGPSTDTQYF.

This chain uses TRBV4-1 with TRBJ2-2; TRBD1 matches at 12 bases. The V gene end was trimmed by 0 bases and the J gene end by 7 bases; junction bases not matched to a gene: 9. CDR1 and CDR2 from the germline V gene are MGHRA and YSYEKL. CDR3 length: 18 residues. The CDR3 nucleotides are TGCGCCAGCAGCCAAGATCTTCTGGGACAGGGGGCCGGCGGGGAGCTGTTTTTT. It is translated as CASSQDLLGQGAGGELFF.

The J gene is TRBJ1-4, the V gene TRBV5-1; D is perhaps TRBD1 (6 bases). Germline V gives CDR1 SGHRS, CDR2 YFSETQ. Deletions cut 5 bases from V and 2 bases from J, with 13 bases between. This CDR3 region has 15 residues. CDR3 coding DNA: TGCGCCAGCAGGCCACAGGGAGTCACTAATGAAAAACTGTTTTTT. The encoded protein is CASRPQGVTNEKLFF.

The chain employs TRBV6-6 and TRBJ2-7; the match to TRBD2 covers 12 bases. The CDR3 totals 15 residues. Trimming at V came to 6 bases and at J to 2 bases, leaving 5 bases not matched to a gene. Germline V gene sequence: CDR1 MNHNY, CDR2 SVGAGI (reference sequence). This chain's CDR3 is CASRTLAGGPYEQYF. DNA of the CDR3: TGTGCCAGCAGAACACTAGCGGGGGGCCCCTACGAGCAGTACTTC.

This clone was seen more than once but under ten times. The chain has TRBV19 and TRBJ2-1; possible D gene TRBD1, 6 bases. Germline V gene sequence: CDR1 LNHDA, CDR2 SQIVND (reference sequence). Trimming left V 2 bases short and J 0 bases short, with 8 bases between. This CDR3 is built from 15 residues. The CDR3 here is CASSITGSSYNEQFF. CDR3 in DNA: TGTGCCAGTAGTATAACAGGGAGCTCCTACAATGAGCAGTTCTTC.

The rearrangement links TRBV7-3 to TRBJ2-1, with D maybe TRBD2 (6 bases). Trimming took off 5 bases at V and 4 bases at J, with 21 bases between the two ends. The CDR3 runs 17 residues. Germline CDR1 and CDR2: SGHTA and FQGTGA. CDR3 protein: CASSPTSRDSLYNEQFF. CDR3 DNA sequence: TGTGCCAGCAGCCCCACCAGCCGGGACTCACTATACAATGAGCAGTTCTTC.

The chain carries TRBV28 and TRBJ1-6; D ambiguous. Trimming left V 3 bases short and J 9 bases short, with 6 bases between. The length of the CDR3 is 12 residues. From germline, CDR1 is MDHEN and CDR2 SYDVKM. This CDR3 is CASSFGPSPLHF. The CDR3 bases are TGTGCCAGCAGTTTTGGCCCTTCACCCCTCCACTTT.

The chain combines TRBV6-5 with TRBJ2-1; D is undetermined. The CDR3 totals 13 residues. From germline, CDR1 is MNHEY and CDR2 SVGAGI. The V gene lost 0 bases and the J gene lost 11 bases, with 11 bases spanning the gap. CDR3 bases: TGTGCCAGCAGTTACTCGGGCTCCTTAAAGCAGTTCTTC. It codes for CASSYSGSLKQFF.